This T cell receptor beta chain was observed in a study of T-cell reconstitution after alpha-beta-depleted transplantation in children. Deletions cut 0 bases from V and 6 bases from J, with 6 bases between. This CDR3 is 13 amino acids long. Germline CDR1 reads SGHRS; CDR2 reads YFSETQ. At least ten counts were recorded for this clonotype. Preparation of the TCRbeta library was carried out with unique molecular identifiers. Each CDR3 protein gets one entry after TCRdb re-called the PCR reads with MiXCR. The repertoire holds a few hundred thousand distinct CDR3 sequences, with around 8.9% as singletons.

The V and J genes are TRBV5-1 and TRBJ2-2; the D call may be TRBD1 or TRBD2 (5 bases each). The sequencing used PBMCs from the stem cell graft donor, collected from the stem cell graft. The receptor's source is a human donor who donated a stem cell graft to a child with SCID. CDR3 protein: CASSLVGAGELFF. Written as DNA, the CDR3 is TGCGCCAGCAGCTTGGTGGGGGCCGGGGAGCTGTTTTTT.